Each of the 2 T cell receptor beta chains below was sequenced from the same sample in a study of OX40 agonist ivuxolimab in advanced cancers. Measured with immunoSEQ multiplex PCR; TCRdb has only the in-frame clones, and not every one. The profile shows over 55,000 clones, around 90% of them singletons. Sequenced here: CD4+ or CD8+ T cells sorted from blood, sampled in a trial of the OX40 agonist ivuxolimab. The receptors here all came from an adult with an advanced solid tumor such as melanoma, head and neck, liver or kidney cancer.

This chain uses TRBV12-5 with TRBJ2-1; the D is unclear. The V and J ends lost 3 bases and 6 bases respectively, with 6 bases between them. Germline V gene lookup returns CDR1 LGHNT and CDR2 FRNRAP. This CDR3 is built from 12 residues. CDR3 DNA sequence: TGTGCTAGTGGTTTAGCCTTCAATGAGCAGTTCTTC. Its translation is CASGLAFNEQFF.

The V call is TRBV6-1, the J call TRBJ2-7; 7 bases are shared with TRBD1. This CDR3 contains 14 residues. CDR1 MNHNS and CDR2 SASEGT come from the germline V gene. With 6 bases clipped from V and 3 bases from J, the junction kept 8 bases outside the gene matches. The CDR3 nucleotides read TGTGCCAGCAGCACGGACAGGCTTGGCTACGAGCAGTACTTC. It translates to CASSTDRLGYEQYF.